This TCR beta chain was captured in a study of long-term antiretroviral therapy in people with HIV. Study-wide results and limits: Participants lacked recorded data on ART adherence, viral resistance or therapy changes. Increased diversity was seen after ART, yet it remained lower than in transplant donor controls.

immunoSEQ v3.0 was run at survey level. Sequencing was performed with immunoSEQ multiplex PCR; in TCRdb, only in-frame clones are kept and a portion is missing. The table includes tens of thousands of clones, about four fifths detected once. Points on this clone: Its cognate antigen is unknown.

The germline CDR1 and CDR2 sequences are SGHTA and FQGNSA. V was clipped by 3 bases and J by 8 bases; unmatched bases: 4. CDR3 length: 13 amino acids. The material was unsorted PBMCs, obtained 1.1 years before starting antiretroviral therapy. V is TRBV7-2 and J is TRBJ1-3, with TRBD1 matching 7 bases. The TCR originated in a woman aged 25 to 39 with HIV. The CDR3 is CASSFNQGDTIYF. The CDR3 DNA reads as TGTGCCAGCAGCTTCAATCAGGGGGACACCATATATTTT.